The source of this T cell receptor beta chain is a study of cytomegalovirus exposure and HLA in healthy donors. The PCR was carried out with 60 Vbeta primers and 13 Jbeta primers. Sequencing was performed with immunoSEQ multiplex PCR; in TCRdb, only in-frame clones are kept and a portion is missing. The sample carries 65,000 to 95,000 clones, 70% to 80% recorded once. V lost 5 bases, J lost 0 bases, and 11 bases lay in between. Germline lookup yields CDR1 KGHSH and CDR2 LQKENI. CDR3 size: 15 residues. The rearrangement uses TRBV18 and TRBJ1-3, with D possibly TRBD1 on 6 matching bases. The sample comprised PBMCs. The sequence came from a man aged 45 to 65 in good health and CMV-seronegative. The CDR3 is CASSYGQISGNTIYF. In DNA, the CDR3 is TGTGCCAGCTCATATGGACAGATCTCTGGAAACACCATATATTTT.